This TCR beta chain was found in a study of T cell responses to AZD1222 COVID-19 vaccine. A word on this clone: Its antigen remains unidentified.

Using immunoSEQ multiplex PCR, the repertoire was profiled, and TCRdb retains in-frame clones only, with some absent. The sample holds some 150,000 clones, 85% seen once. V was pared by 8 bases and J by 1 base, with 11 bases between. The CDR3 covers 13 residues. The germline CDR1 and CDR2 sequences are GTSNPN and SVGIG (reference sequence). The study, taken as a whole, reports: At study baseline, merely more than 5 AZD1222 recipients were seropositive. The donor group comprised mostly white British people and more females; the analysis possibly underestimated clonal diversity.

The sequence derives from an adult who received the MenACWY meningococcal vaccine as a control. Here the sequenced sample was peripheral blood, taken 28 days after the second dose of the MenACWY control vaccine. The rearrangement joins TRBV30 to TRBJ1-4; possibly TRBD1 for D (5 bases). In DNA, the CDR3 is TGTGCCCGGCGGGGCGAAACTAATGAAAAACTGTTTTTT. Its translation: CARRGETNEKLFF.